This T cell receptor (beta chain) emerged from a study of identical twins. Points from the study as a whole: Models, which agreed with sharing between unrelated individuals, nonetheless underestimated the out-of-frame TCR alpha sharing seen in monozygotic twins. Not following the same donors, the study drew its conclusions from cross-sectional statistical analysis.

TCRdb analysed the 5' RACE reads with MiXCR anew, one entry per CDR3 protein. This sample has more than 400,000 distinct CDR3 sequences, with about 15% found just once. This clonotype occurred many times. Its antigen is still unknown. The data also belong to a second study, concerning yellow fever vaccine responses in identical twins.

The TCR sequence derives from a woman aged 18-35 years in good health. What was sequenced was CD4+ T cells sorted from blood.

The CDR3 spells CASSRGGTGNRNEQFF. The CDR3, as DNA: TGCGCCAGCAGCCGAGGGGGGACAGGGAATCGGAATGAGCAGTTCTTC. The rearrangement links TRBV5-1 to TRBJ2-1; the match to TRBD1 covers 9 bases. Per germline, CDR1 SGHRS and CDR2 YFSETQ. J lost 7 bases, V lost 4 bases, and 12 bases had no gene match. CDR3 length equals 16 residues.